The rows below give T cell receptor beta chains drawn from one sample of a study of shared clonotypes between healthy human individuals. Repertoires were generated with immunoSEQ multiplex PCR, while TCRdb's copy carries only in-frame clones and drops some. The sample lists about 1.1 million clones, around 78% occurring once. Material: memory CD4+ T cells from PBMCs. These receptors originate from a man younger than 35 in good health. Some clones in this sample may be carry-over from other donors' samples. Each CDR3 is given with its conserved first and last residue. The D gene is left open where the match is weak. Size values are once, few and many counts, or a class for expanded clones, and some rows have none.

TRBJ1-1 . 16 few TRBV10-1 TGCGCCAGCCCTGCCGAAGGACAAGGTTCGAACACTGAAGCTTTCTTT CASPAEGQGSNTEAFF
TRBJ2-7 TRBD1 15 . TRBV27 TGTGCCAGCAGTTTATCGGCCGGGACAGGTTACGAGCAGTACTTC CASSLSAGTGYEQYF
TRBJ2-4 TRBD2 13 . TRBV28 TGTGCCAGCATGGCGGGGGGTAAAAACATTCAGTACTTC CASMAGGKNIQYF
TRBJ2-1 TRBD2 17 . TRBV7-9 TGTGCCAGCAGCTTATATCGGACTAGCGGCTCCTACAATGAGCAGTTCTTC CASSLYRTSGSYNEQFF
TRBJ2-4 TRBD1 15 . TRBV7-2 TGTGCCAGCAGCCAGAGACAGGGGGGGAGGGACATTCAGTACTTC CASSQRQGGRDIQYF
TRBJ2-2 . 15 . TRBV18 TGTGCCAGCTCACCATCGGCAGGGTTGGCCGGGGAGCTGTTTTTT CASSPSAGLAGELFF
TRBJ1-5 . 13 . TRBV19 TGTGCCAGTAGAGACAGTTCCAATCAGCCCCAGCATTTT CASRDSSNQPQHF
TRBJ2-1 TRBD2 16 . TRBV9 TGTGCCAGCAGCGTAGGGGCTAGCGGTTCCTACAATGAGCAGTTCTTC CASSVGASGSYNEQFF
TRBJ2-7 . 14 . TRBV19 TGTGCCAGTAGTATCCCGGGGGCTACTTACGAGCAGTACTTC CASSIPGATYEQYF
TRBJ2-7 TRBD2 13 once TRBV6-1 TGTGCCAGCAGTGCCGGGAGGGTTTACGAGCAGTACTTC CASSAGRVYEQYF
TRBJ2-7 TRBD2 14 . TRBV7-9 TGTGCCAGCAGCTTGTTAGGCGGGAGGGGGGAGCAGTACTTC CASSLLGGRGEQYF
TRBJ2-2 TRBD1 18 few TRBV5-4 TGTGCCAGCAGCTCCCGGGACAGGGGATTGGGCGGCACCGGGGAGCTGTTTTTT CASSSRDRGLGGTGELFF
TRBJ1-4 . 15 . TRBV2 TGTGCCAGCAGCCCGAGGGGTTTAGCTAATGAAAAACTGTTTTTT CASSPRGLANEKLFF
TRBJ2-2 . 14 many TRBV7-9 TGTGCCAGCAGCACTCGAGCTGCGGCCGGGGAGCTGTTTTTT CASSTRAAAGELFF
TRBJ2-7 . 16 few TRBV5-1 TGCGCCAGCAGCTTCTTCGGGGCGGGTAGCTCCTACGAGCAGTACTTC CASSFFGAGSSYEQYF
TRBJ1-1 . 12 few TRBV11-2 TGTGCCAGCAGCTTCGCGGACACTGAAGCTTTCTTT CASSFADTEAFF
TRBJ2-7 . 15 . TRBV21-1 TGTGCCAGCAGCAAAGGGTGGACAGACATCTACGAGCAGTACTTC CASSKGWTDIYEQYF
TRBJ1-1 TRBD1 14 . TRBV6-1 TGTGCCACCTCGACAGGGGGGATTTACACTGAAGCTTTCTTT CATSTGGIYTEAFF
TRBJ1-5 . 12 . TRBV28 TGTGCCAGCAGTTTATACAGGGAGCCCCAGCATTTT CASSLYREPQHF
TRBJ1-1 . 13 . TRBV30 TGTGCCTGGAGCGTCCGCCAAAACACTGAAGCTTTCTTT CAWSVRQNTEAFF
TRBJ1-1 TRBD1 14 . TRBV30 TGTGCCTGGAGACGACAGGGAATGAACACTGAAGCTTTCTTT CAWRRQGMNTEAFF
TRBJ1-2 TRBD1 14 . TRBV5-4 TGTGCCAGCAGCCGGTCGGACAGGAGCTATGGCTACACCTTC CASSRSDRSYGYTF